This TCR beta chain was retrieved from a study of identical twins (dated by TCRdb to about 2016). Notes on the research overall: The study deep-sequenced TCR alpha and beta repertoires from monozygotic twins, unrelated adults of various ages and cord blood to test whether fetal clonotypes persist. To rule out contamination, replicate twin experiments were performed at different times with different library preparation protocols. On the study overall, not on this receptor specifically: Abundant cord blood beta clonotypes had fewer insertions, young adult naive repertoires showed a similar but weaker trend, and memory repertoires showed no such trend. Zero-insertion analyses could be partly confounded by invariant T cells such as MAIT and iNKT, though diverse VJ usage argued against such confounding for most clonotypes. Out-of-frame TCR alpha sequences shared between twins showed an excess of low generation-probability sequences compared with coincidental sharing between unrelated individuals. Because the same donors could not be followed over many years, conclusions were based on cross-sectional statistical analysis. Out-of-frame TCR alpha sharing in monozygotic twins was systematically underestimated by recombination models, whereas sharing between unrelated individuals was in agreement with the recombination models. A weaker excess of twin sharing was found in beta out-of-frame sequences because the signal-to-noise ratio was lowered by fewer shared sequences.

Every donor was a healthy Caucasian. Three pairs of female monozygotic twins, all aged about 18 to 29 years, made up the twin cohort. Positive isolation kits from Invitrogen were used to isolate CD4+ and CD8+ T cell populations. Library preparation used 5' RACE. These reads were obtained on an Illumina HiSeq 2000. A universal primer binding site was introduced by template switching, and a unique molecular identifier was present in the final cDNA, enabling accurate counting of TCR cDNA molecules. Specific primers in the conserved constant-segment region were used to synthesize first-strand cDNA for the TCR alpha and beta chains. To control for contamination, every cDNA library was double barcoded, receiving both a SMART-Mk sample barcode and Illumina barcodes. TruSeq adapter sequences along with Illumina sample barcodes were introduced in two successive PCR steps. Sequencing of the TCR alpha and beta cDNA libraries was done on the Illumina HiSeq platform using custom primers. The study's processing was this. MiGEC was used to process raw reads and extract unique molecular identifiers, and MiXCR was used to find CDR3 positions. For each individual, recombination models were inferred using an EM algorithm with the repgenHMM and IGoR tools. Shared clonotypes were analyzed with the tcR package in R, and sharing was normalized by the product of cloneset sizes. Out-of-frame nonproductive sequences were analyzed to study raw recombination free of thymic and clonal selection effects. Using fastp at Q25 and MiXCR, TCRdb reprocessed the public reads and kept productive beta chains. All rows with the same CDR3 protein become a single entry with the most common DNA and genes. The authors' filters were not applied to this entry. The sample records some 320,000 distinct CDR3 sequences, 9% to 15% of which are singletons. The leading ten clones occupy just over 7% of the sample.

On this clonotype itself: Its antigen is currently not known. Nothing much larger sits one base from this clone, and base qualities are not available.

CDR1 and CDR2 are read off the germline V gene as SGHNT and YENEEA. Reading from cysteine to phenylalanine, the CDR3 counts 16 amino acids. This entry keeps only the CDR3 DNA: 48 bases, framed from base 1. Compared with germline, V lacks 4 bases and J lacks 4 bases; bases without a gene match: 9. These data were likewise used in another study, on yellow fever vaccine responses in identical twins. That second publication adds: The T cell response to vaccination in identical twins was reported by the authors to appear partly convergent and partly personalized. The study precisely tracked vaccine-responding T cell clones in identical twins.

The sequenced sample consisted of CD8+ T cells sorted from blood. The sequence derives from a woman aged 18-35 years in good health. The rearranged chain carries TRBV11-3 and TRBJ2-3; 9 central nucleotides agree with TRBD2. The DNA sequence is TGTGCCAGCAGCTCACTTAGCGGGAGTAGTTCAGATACGCAGTATTTT. Translated, this gives CASSSLSGSSSDTQYF.